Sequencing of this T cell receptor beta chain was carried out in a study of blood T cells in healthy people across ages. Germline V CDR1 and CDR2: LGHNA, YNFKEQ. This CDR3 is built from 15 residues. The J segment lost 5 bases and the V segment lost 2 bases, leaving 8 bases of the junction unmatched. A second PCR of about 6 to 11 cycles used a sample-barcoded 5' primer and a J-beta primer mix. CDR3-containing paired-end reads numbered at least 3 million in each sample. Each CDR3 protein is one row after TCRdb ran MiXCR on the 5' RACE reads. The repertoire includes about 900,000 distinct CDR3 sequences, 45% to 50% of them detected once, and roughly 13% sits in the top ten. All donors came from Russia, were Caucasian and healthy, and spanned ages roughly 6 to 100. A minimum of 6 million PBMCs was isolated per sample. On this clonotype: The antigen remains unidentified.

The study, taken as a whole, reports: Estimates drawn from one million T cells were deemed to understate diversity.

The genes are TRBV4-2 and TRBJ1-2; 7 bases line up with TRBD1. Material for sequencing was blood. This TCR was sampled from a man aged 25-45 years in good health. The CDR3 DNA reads TGTGCCAGCAGCCAATTATCCGGGACAGAATATGGCTACACCTTC. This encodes CASSQLSGTEYGYTF.